These 6 T cell receptor beta chains came from one sample sequenced in a study of blood T cells in healthy people across ages. A second about 6 to 11 cycle PCR used barcoded and J-beta primers. From the 5' RACE reads, TCRdb called clonotypes with MiXCR, one entry per CDR3 protein. This sample has around 900,000 distinct CDR3 sequences, with around 54% found just once. Sequencing was done on a sample of blood. Receptors were obtained from a woman aged 55 to 70 in good health.

This rearrangement joins TRBV20-1 to TRBJ1-6, with D possibly being TRBD1 (5 bases). The CDR3 has 13 amino acids. Germline V gives CDR1 DFQATT, CDR2 SNEGSKA (reference sequence). Between the trimmed V and J ends, which lost 5 bases and 10 bases, there was a span of 15 bases. The CDR3 DNA sequence: TGCAGTGCTGGTGGCAGGGTGGAATCACCCCTCCACTTT. It yields the protein CSAGGRVESPLHF.

This clonotype is a singleton in its sample. This chain joins TRBV9 and TRBJ2-4; D gene uncertain. The J call is uncertain, as TRBJ2-7 better fits the DNA end. The CDR3 is 13 residues long. CDR1 is SGDLS, CDR2 YYNGEE, per germline. The CDR3 reads CASSGPTSYEQYF. For the CDR3, the DNA is TGTGCCAGCAGCGGCCCCACCTCCTACGAGCAGTACTTC.

The V gene is TRBV7-9, the J gene TRBJ1-4; TRBD1 matches 9 bases. The V and J ends lost 4 bases and 5 bases, in that order; junction bases with no gene match: 8. Germline loops: CDR1 SEHNR, CDR2 FQNEAQ (reference sequence). CDR3 length: 16 residues. The CDR3 region is CASSSLPGTGNEKLFF. The CDR3 coding sequence is TGTGCCAGCAGCTCCCTCCCCGGGACAGGGAATGAAAAACTGTTTTTT.

The chain joins TRBV28 to TRBJ2-1; no firm D call. V dropped 4 bases and J dropped 5 bases, with 15 bases sitting between them. The length of the CDR3 is 15 residues. Germline CDR1 MDHEN, CDR2 SYDVKM. This chain's CDR3 is CASSSSETANNEQFF. The CDR3 bases are TGTGCCAGCAGTTCCTCCGAGACTGCCAACAATGAGCAGTTCTTC.

CDR3 nucleotide sequence: TGCAGCGTCGACATGGCACGGGGCTATGGCTACACCTTC. It translates to CSVDMARGYGYTF. V gene TRBV29-1 combines with J gene TRBJ1-2, with D hard to call. The ends were cut back, 6 bases at V and 4 bases at J, with 15 bases in the middle. CDR3 length equals 13 residues. Germline CDR1 SQVTM, CDR2 ANQGSEA.

This clonotype has a handful of counts. This chain uses TRBV7-9 with TRBJ1-4; no clear D. From germline, CDR1 is SEHNR and CDR2 FQNEAQ (reference sequence). V was pared by 6 bases and J by 8 bases, with 13 bases between. The CDR3 runs 13 residues. Written as DNA, the CDR3 is TGTGCCAGCAGTCAATTTGATGGGGAAAAACTGTTTTTT. It codes for CASSQFDGEKLFF.